The present entry profiles one T cell receptor beta chain with its context. The study assigned cohorts using participant-reported clinical history. The table came from immunoSEQ multiplex PCR; TCRdb's copy has only in-frame clones and leaves some out. The sample includes about 140,000 clones, 87% of them seen just once. The data were taken from a study of blood T cell repertoires in COVID-19. V lost 5 bases to trimming and J lost 9 bases, with 14 bases between them. CDR3 size: 13 residues. CDR1 and CDR2 (germline): LGHNT, FRNRAP. The TCR originated in a man in his sixties who had recovered from COVID-19. The specimen was PBMCs or T cells enriched from blood (not recorded which). The chain is built from TRBV12-5 and TRBJ2-4, with D possibly being TRBD1 (6 bases). The chain's CDR3 is CASGPWTVVIQYF. CDR3 sequence (DNA): TGTGCTAGTGGTCCCTGGACAGTCGTCATTCAGTACTTC.